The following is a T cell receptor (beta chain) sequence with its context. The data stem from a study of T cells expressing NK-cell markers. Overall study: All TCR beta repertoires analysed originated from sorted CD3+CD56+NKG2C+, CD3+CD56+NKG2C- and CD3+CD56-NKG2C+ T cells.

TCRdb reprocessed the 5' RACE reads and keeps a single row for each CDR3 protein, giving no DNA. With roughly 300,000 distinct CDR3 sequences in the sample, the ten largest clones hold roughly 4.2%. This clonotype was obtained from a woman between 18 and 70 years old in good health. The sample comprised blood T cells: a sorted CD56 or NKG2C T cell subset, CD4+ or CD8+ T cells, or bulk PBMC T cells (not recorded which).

Here the CDR3 reads CASSLGTSVLDTQYF. This chain connects TRBV7-2 to TRBJ2-3; checking the TCRdb D call of TRBD2 is not possible without DNA. Looked up from germline, CDR1 is SGHTA and CDR2 is FQGNSA. The CDR3 runs to 15 residues.